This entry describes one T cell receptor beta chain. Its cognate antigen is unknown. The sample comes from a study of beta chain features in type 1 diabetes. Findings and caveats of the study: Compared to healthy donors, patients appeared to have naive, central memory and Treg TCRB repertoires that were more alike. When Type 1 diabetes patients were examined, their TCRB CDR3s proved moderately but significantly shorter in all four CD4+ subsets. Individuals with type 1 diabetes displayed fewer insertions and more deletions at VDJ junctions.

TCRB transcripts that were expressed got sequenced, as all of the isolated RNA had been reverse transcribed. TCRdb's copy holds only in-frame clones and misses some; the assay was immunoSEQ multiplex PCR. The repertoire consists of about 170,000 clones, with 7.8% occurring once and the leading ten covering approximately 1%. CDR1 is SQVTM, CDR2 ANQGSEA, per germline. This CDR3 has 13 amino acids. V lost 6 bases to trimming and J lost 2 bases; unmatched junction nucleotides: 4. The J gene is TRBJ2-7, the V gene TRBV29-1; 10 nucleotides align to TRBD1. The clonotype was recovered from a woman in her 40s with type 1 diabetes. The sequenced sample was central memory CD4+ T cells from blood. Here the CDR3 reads CSVWTGGTYEQYF. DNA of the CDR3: TGCAGCGTGTGGACAGGGGGTACCTACGAGCAGTACTTC.